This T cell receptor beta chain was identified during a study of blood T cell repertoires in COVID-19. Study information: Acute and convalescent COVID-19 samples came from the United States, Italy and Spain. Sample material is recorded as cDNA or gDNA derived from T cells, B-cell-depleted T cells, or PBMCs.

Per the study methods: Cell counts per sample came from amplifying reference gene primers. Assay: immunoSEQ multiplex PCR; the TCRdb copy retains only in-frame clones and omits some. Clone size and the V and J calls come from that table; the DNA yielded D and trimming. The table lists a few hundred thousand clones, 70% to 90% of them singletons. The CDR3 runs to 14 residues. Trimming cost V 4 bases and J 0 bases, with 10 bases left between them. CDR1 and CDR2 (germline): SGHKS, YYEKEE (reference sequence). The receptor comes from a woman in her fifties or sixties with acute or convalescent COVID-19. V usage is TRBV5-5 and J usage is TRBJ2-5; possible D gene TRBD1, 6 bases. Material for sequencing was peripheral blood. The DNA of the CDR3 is TGTGCCAGCAGCCGGACAGCAGACCAAGAGACCCAGTACTTC. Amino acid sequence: CASSRTADQETQYF.